The 8 T cell receptor beta chains listed next were all sequenced from one sample in a study of blood T cell repertoires in COVID-19. The table came from immunoSEQ multiplex PCR; TCRdb's copy has only in-frame clones and leaves some out. The sample contains 220,000 or so clones, about four fifths of which appear only once. The sequencing sample was made of peripheral blood. Source of these receptors: a woman under 40 who had recovered from COVID-19.

This chain joins TRBV5-1 and TRBJ2-1; tentative D call: TRBD1 (6 bases). The ends were cut back, 7 bases at V and 0 bases at J, with 20 bases in the middle. CDR1 and CDR2 (germline): SGHRS, YFSETQ. The CDR3 is 17 amino acids. As DNA, the CDR3 is TGCGCCAGCGGTATCCTGGCCGGGACACTCTCCTACAATGAGCAGTTCTTC. The encoded protein is CASGILAGTLSYNEQFF.

V gene TRBV6-1 combines with J gene TRBJ2-3; D may be TRBD1 (6 bases). There are 14 residues in the CDR3. Per the germline V gene, CDR1 is MNHNS and CDR2 is SASEGT. V gave up 3 bases and J gave up 5 bases, with 12 bases separating them. CDR3 protein: CASSDWGLEDTQYF. As DNA, the CDR3 is TGTGCCAGCAGTGATTGGGGGCTGGAAGATACGCAGTATTTT.

The V and J genes are TRBV21-1 and TRBJ2-1; the table's D call of TRBD2 was not tested on the DNA. TRBV21-1 constitutes a pseudogene. CDR3 length: 15 amino acids. The CDR3 protein is CASSTTEAGLNEQFF. CDR3 bases: TGTGCCAGCAGCACGACCGAAGCGGGGTTAAATGAGCAGTTCTTC.

The chain employs TRBV12-3 or TRBV12-4 and TRBJ1-1; perhaps TRBD1 as D (5 bases). CDR3 length: 12 amino acids. The ends were cut back, 5 bases at V and 8 bases at J, with 12 bases in the middle. The CDR3 reads CASSPTRTEAFF. Written as DNA, the CDR3 is TGTGCCAGCAGTCCAACGAGGACAGAAGCTTTCTTT.

The chain joins TRBV2 to TRBJ2-3, with D possibly TRBD2 on 5 matching bases. CDR3 length: 13 amino acids. CDR1 is SNHLY, CDR2 FYNNEI, per germline. V was cut by 11 bases and J by 2 bases, with 14 bases left in between. CDR3 bases: TGTGCCGGACGACGGGGTTTCACAGATACGCAGTATTTT. Amino acid sequence: CAGRRGFTDTQYF.

The chain employs TRBV10-1 and TRBJ2-5; perhaps TRBD2 as D (6 bases). The CDR3 is 13 residues long. Trimming stripped 3 bases from V and 4 bases from J, with 9 bases between. Germline-derived CDR1 and CDR2 are WNHNN and SYGVQD (reference sequence). This chain's CDR3 is CASSETGRETQYF. The CDR3, as DNA: TGCGCCAGCAGTGAAACCGGGAGAGAGACCCAGTACTTC.

This chain links TRBV24-1 with TRBJ1-3; D remains ambiguous. This CDR3 is 16 amino acids long. Trimming took 3 bases from V and 8 from J, leaving 19 bases between them. The germline CDR1 and CDR2 sequences are KGHDR and SFDVKD. DNA for the CDR3: TGTGCCACCAGTGATGGAGACTCGAGCTTGAGGGACACCATATATTTT. Translation gives CATSDGDSSLRDTIYF.

There are a few counts of this clone. This chain uses TRBV19 with TRBJ1-1; D might be TRBD1 (6 bases). This CDR3 spans 15 amino acids. CDR1 is LNHDA and CDR2 is SQIVND in the germline V gene (reference sequence). Trimming took 3 bases from V and 0 from J, leaving 11 bases between them. The CDR3 nucleotides are TGTGCCAGTAGTATTAGGGGGACACTGAACACTGAAGCTTTCTTT. Translating gives CASSIRGTLNTEAFF.